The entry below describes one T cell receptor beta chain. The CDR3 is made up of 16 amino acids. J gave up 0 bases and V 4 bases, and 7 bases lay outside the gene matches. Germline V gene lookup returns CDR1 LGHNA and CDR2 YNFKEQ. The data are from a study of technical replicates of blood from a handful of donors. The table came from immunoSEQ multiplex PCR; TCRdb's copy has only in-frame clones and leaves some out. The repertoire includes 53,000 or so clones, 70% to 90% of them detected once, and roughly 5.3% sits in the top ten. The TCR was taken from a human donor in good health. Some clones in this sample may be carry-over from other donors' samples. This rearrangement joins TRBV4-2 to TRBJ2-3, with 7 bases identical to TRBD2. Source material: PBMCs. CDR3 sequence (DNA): TGTGCCAGCAGCCCAACCGGACTAGAAAGCACAGATACGCAGTATTTT. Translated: CASSPTGLESTDTQYF.